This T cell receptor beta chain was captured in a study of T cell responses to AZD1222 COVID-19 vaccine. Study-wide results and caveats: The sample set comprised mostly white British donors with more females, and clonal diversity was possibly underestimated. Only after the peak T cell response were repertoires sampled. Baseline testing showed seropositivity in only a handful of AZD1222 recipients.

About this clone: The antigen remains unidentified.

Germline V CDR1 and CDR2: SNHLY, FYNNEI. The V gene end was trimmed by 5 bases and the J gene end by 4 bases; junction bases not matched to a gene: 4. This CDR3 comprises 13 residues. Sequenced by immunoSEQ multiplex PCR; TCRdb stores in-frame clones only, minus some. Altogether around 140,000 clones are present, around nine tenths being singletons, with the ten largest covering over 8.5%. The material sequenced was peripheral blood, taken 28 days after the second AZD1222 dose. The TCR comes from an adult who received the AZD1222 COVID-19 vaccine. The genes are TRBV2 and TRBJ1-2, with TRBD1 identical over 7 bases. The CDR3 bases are TGTGCCAGCAGTTCGACAGGGTTCTATGGCTACACCTTC. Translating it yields CASSSTGFYGYTF.